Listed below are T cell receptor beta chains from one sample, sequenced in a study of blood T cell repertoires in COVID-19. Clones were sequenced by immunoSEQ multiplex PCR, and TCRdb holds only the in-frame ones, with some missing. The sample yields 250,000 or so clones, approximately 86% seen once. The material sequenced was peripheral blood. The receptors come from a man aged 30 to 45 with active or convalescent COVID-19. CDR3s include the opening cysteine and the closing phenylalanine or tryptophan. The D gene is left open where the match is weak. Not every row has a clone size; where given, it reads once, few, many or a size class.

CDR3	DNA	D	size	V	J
CASSRTANYGYTF	TGTGCCAGCAGTCGGACAGCTAACTATGGCTACACCTTC	.	.	TRBV6-2/TRBV6-3	TRBJ1-2
CASSRTGGAGEPQYF	TGTGCCAGCAGCCGGACAGGGGGCGCGGGGGAGCCCCAGTACTTC	TRBD1	.	TRBV7-2	TRBJ2-5
CASSYSPLPSEQYF	TGTGCCAGCAGTTACAGCCCTCTGCCGTCCGAGCAGTACTTC	.	.	TRBV6-5	TRBJ2-7
CASSVLGAPGGYTF	TGTGCCAGCAGCGTCCTTGGGGCGCCAGGCGGCTACACCTTC	.	.	TRBV5-4	TRBJ1-2
CATSRAGGSPRQYF	TGTGCCACCAGCAGAGCCGGAGGGTCGCCTCGTCAGTACTTC	.	.	TRBV15	TRBJ2-7
CASSQEATGISPLHF	TGTGCCAGCAGCCAAGAGGCGACAGGGATCTCACCCCTCCACTTT	TRBD1	.	TRBV3-1/TRBV3-2	TRBJ1-6
CASRVPSGGEKETQYF	TGTGCCAGCAGGGTCCCTAGCGGGGGGGAAAAAGAGACCCAGTACTTC	TRBD2	.	TRBV28	TRBJ2-5
CSAARTYEQYF	TGCAGTGCTGCCAGAACCTACGAGCAGTACTTC	.	.	TRBV20-1	TRBJ2-7
CASSFLEAGYEQYF	TGTGCCAGCAGCTTCTTGGAAGCAGGCTACGAGCAGTACTTC	.	.	TRBV11-2	TRBJ2-7
CASSKVRESSYEQYF	TGCGCCAGCAGTAAGGTGCGGGAGAGCTCCTACGAGCAGTACTTC	TRBD2	.	TRBV5-1	TRBJ2-7
CASSIVLLGNQPQHF	TGTGCCAGTAGTATAGTCCTACTGGGCAATCAGCCCCAGCATTTT	.	.	TRBV19	TRBJ1-5
CASSYRGQEAFF	TGTGCCAGCAGTTACCGCGGACAGGAAGCTTTCTTT	.	.	TRBV6-5	TRBJ1-1
CASSMHGRGRQEAFF	TGTGCCAGTAGTATGCACGGCCGCGGGCGGCAAGAAGCTTTCTTT	.	.	TRBV19	TRBJ1-1
CASSPSTPGLAGVQYF	TGTGCCAGCAGCCCTAGCACTCCGGGACTAGCGGGGGTCCAGTACTTC	TRBD2	.	TRBV3-1/TRBV3-2	TRBJ2-5
CASSLNFPGQTNYGYTF	TGCGCCAGCAGCTTGAATTTCCCGGGACAAACTAACTATGGCTACACCTTC	.	.	TRBV5-1	TRBJ1-2
CASSGWDRGQISSPLHF	TGTGCCAGCAGCGGCTGGGACAGGGGGCAAATTAGTTCACCCCTCCACTTT	TRBD1	.	TRBV9	TRBJ1-6
CATSRRTTGGEGYTF	TGTGCCACCAGCAGGAGAACCACAGGGGGAGAGGGCTACACCTTC	TRBD1	.	TRBV15	TRBJ1-2
CASSQDRAPNQPQHF	TGCGCCAGCAGCCAAGACAGGGCCCCCAATCAGCCCCAGCATTTT	.	.	TRBV4-3	TRBJ1-5
CASSLFGGGADTQYF	TGTGCCAGCAGCCTCTTCGGGGGGGGCGCAGATACGCAGTATTTT	TRBD2	.	TRBV14	TRBJ2-3
CSVGQGAGQPQHF	TGCAGCGTTGGCCAGGGGGCAGGACAGCCCCAGCATTTT	TRBD1	.	TRBV29-1	TRBJ1-5
CASSRGDTDTQYF	TGTGCCAGCAGTCGGGGGGACACAGATACGCAGTATTTT	TRBD2	.	TRBV6-5	TRBJ2-3
CATSDSGISEQFF	TGTGCCACCAGTGATTCCGGGATTAGTGAGCAGTTCTTC	.	once	TRBV24-1	TRBJ2-1
CASSQVGGDEQYF	TGCGCCAGCAGCCAAGTAGGAGGGGACGAGCAGTACTTC	.	.	TRBV4-1	TRBJ2-7
CASSRTGGNGYTF	TGCGCCAGCAGTAGAACAGGGGGCAATGGCTACACCTTC	TRBD1	.	TRBV10-2	TRBJ1-2
CASSPLGPNTGNTIYF	TGTGCCAGCAGCCCCCTTGGGCCAAATACTGGAAACACCATATATTTT	.	.	TRBV11-2	TRBJ1-3
CASSPTRGTYNSPLHF	TGTGCCAGCAGCCCTACCAGGGGGACTTATAATTCACCCCTCCACTTT	TRBD1	.	TRBV4-2	TRBJ1-6
CASSDVASVLLSGNTIYF	TGTGCCAGCAGTGATGTAGCTTCAGTTTTACTCTCTGGAAACACCATATATTTT	.	.	TRBV6-1	TRBJ1-3
CASSRPGTGTPGELFF	TGTGCCAGCAGCCGCCCCGGGACAGGGACGCCCGGGGAGCTGTTTTTT	TRBD1	.	TRBV6-2/TRBV6-3	TRBJ2-2
CASNRDTSDEQFF	TGTGCCAGCAACCGGGACACGAGCGATGAGCAGTTCTTC	.	.	TRBV12-3/TRBV12-4	TRBJ2-1
CASSQDFTGPTEAFF	TGTGCCAGCAGCCAGGACTTTACCGGGCCGACTGAAGCTTTCTTT	.	.	TRBV4-2	TRBJ1-1
CASSQWAGTGETQYF	TGCGCCAGCAGCCAATGGGCGGGGACTGGGGAGACCCAGTACTTC	.	.	TRBV4-1	TRBJ2-5
CASRLQGENGYTF	TGCGCCAGCAGGCTACAGGGGGAGAATGGCTACACCTTC	TRBD1	.	TRBV5-1	TRBJ1-2
CASEIDREPGNTIYF	TGTGCCAGTGAAATTGACAGGGAACCTGGAAACACCATATATTTT	TRBD1	.	TRBV6-5	TRBJ1-3
CSASAGGRGTF	TGCAGTGCTAGCGCAGGTGGGAGAGGAACCTTC	.	once	TRBV20-1	TRBJ1-2
CASSTDKDQPQHF	TGTGCCAGCAGTACGGACAAGGATCAGCCCCAGCATTTT	.	.	TRBV12-3/TRBV12-4	TRBJ1-5
CASSSRGTSNQPQHF	TGTGCCAGCAGCTCAAGGGGGACGAGCAATCAGCCCCAGCATTTT	.	.	TRBV5-6	TRBJ1-5
CASSLSMGPSTGELFF	TGTGCCAGCAGCTTGAGTATGGGGCCGAGCACCGGGGAGCTGTTTTTT	.	few	TRBV5-8	TRBJ2-2
CASSSGGAEGEKLFF	TGTGCCAGCAGCTCGGGGGGCGCGGAAGGAGAAAAACTGTTTTTT	.	.	TRBV7-8	TRBJ1-4
CASGLGLPRWPQHF	TGTGCCAGCGGTCTGGGCCTCCCACGGTGGCCCCAGCATTTT	.	.	TRBV19	TRBJ1-5
CASSQGQGAGGELFF	TGCGCCAGCAGCCAAGGACAGGGGGCCGGCGGGGAGCTGTTTTTT	TRBD1	.	TRBV4-1	TRBJ2-2
CSVGINRNEKLFF	TGCAGCGTTGGCATCAACAGGAATGAAAAACTGTTTTTT	.	.	TRBV29-1	TRBJ1-4
CASSVRNEWRDDNEQFF	TGTGCCAGCAGTGTCCGAAACGAGTGGAGGGATGACAATGAGCAGTTCTTC	.	once	TRBV28	TRBJ2-1